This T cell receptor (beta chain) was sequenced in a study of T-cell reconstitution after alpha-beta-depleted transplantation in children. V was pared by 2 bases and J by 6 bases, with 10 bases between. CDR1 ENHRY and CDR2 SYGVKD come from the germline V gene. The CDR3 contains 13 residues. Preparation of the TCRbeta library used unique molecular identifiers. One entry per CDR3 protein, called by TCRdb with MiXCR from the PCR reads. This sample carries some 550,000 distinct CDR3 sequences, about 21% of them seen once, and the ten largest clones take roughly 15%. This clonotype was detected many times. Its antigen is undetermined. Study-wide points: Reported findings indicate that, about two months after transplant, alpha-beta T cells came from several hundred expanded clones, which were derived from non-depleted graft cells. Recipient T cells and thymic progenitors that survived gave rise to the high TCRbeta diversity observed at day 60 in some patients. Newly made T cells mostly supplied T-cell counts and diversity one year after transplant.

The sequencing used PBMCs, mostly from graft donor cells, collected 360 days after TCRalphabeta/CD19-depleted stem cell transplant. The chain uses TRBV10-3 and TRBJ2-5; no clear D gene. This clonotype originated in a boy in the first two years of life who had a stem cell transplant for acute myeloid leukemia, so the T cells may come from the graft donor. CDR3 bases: TGTGCCATCAGTGAGCCCCTAGAACAGACCCAGTACTTC. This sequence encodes CAISEPLEQTQYF.